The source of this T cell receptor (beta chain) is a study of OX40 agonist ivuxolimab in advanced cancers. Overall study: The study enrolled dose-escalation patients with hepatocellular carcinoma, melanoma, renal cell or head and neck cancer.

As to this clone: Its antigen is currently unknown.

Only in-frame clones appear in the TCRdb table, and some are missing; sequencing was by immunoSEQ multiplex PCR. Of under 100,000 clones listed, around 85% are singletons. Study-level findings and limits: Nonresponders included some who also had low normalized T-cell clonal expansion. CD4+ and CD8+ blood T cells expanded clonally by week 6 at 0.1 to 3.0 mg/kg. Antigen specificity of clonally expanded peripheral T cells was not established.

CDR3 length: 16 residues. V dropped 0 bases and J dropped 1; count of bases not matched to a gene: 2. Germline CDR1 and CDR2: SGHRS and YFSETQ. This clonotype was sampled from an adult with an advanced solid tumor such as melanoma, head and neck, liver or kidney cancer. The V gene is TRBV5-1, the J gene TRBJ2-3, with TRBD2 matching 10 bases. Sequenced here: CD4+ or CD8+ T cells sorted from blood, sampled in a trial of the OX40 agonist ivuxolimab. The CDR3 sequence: CASSLEGTSGTDTQYF. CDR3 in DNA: TGCGCCAGCAGCTTGGAAGGGACTAGCGGCACAGATACGCAGTATTTT.